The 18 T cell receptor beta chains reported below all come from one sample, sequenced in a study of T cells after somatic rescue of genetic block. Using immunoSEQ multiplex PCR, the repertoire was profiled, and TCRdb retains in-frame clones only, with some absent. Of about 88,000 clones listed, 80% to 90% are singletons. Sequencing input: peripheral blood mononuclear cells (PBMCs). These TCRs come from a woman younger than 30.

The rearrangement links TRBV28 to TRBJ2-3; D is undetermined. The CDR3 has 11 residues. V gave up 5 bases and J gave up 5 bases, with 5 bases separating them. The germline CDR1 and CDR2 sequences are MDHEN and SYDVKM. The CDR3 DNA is TGTGCCAGCAGTAGAGGAGATACGCAGTATTTT. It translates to CASSRGDTQYF.

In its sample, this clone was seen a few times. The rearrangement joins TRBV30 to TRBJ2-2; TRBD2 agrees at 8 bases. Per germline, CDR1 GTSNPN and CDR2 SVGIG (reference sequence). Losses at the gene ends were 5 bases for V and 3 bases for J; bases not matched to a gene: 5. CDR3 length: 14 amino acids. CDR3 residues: CAWRGLADTGELFF. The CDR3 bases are TGTGCCTGGCGCGGACTAGCTGACACCGGGGAGCTGTTTTTT.

For the CDR3, the DNA is TGTGCCAGCAGCCAAATTTTCACCGGGGAGCTGTTTTTT. Residues: CASSQIFTGELFF. The V gene is TRBV14, the J gene TRBJ2-2; D gene ambiguous. There are 13 residues in the CDR3. V shed 2 bases and J shed 4 bases, with 5 bases lying between them. CDR1 is SGHDN and CDR2 is FVKESK in the germline V gene.

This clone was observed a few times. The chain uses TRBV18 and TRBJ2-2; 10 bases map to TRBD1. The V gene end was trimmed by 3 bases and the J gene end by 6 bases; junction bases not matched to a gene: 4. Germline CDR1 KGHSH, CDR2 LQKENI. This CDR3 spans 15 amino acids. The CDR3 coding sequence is TGTGCCAGCTCACCTGGGACAGGGGTCGCCGGGGAGCTGTTTTTT. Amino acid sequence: CASSPGTGVAGELFF.

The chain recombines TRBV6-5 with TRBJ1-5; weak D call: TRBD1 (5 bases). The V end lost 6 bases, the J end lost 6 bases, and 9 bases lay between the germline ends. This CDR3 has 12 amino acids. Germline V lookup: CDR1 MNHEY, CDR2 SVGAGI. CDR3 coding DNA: TGTGCCAGCAGCCCGAGGGGTCAGCCCCAGCATTTT. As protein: CASSPRGQPQHF.

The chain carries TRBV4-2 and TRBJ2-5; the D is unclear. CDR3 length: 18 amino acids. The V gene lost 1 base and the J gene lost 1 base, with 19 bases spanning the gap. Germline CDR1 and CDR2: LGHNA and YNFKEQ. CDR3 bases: TGTGCCAGCAGCCAAGGTGTCTCGGCGGCCGACCTCCAAGAGACCCAGTACTTC. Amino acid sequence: CASSQGVSAADLQETQYF.

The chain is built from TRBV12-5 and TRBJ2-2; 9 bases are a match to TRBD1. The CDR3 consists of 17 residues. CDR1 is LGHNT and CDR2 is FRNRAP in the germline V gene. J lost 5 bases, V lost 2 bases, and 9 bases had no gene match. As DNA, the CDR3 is TGTGCTAGTGGTTTGCCAACCGGGACAGGGAATACCGGGGAGCTGTTTTTT. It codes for CASGLPTGTGNTGELFF.

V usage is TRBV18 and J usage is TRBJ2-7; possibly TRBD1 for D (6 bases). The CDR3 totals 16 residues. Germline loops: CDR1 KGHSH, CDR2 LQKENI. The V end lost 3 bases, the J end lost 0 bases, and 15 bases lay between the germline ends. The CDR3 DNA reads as TGTGCCAGCTCACCCGGACCCCCGGGACACTCCTACGAGCAGTACTTC. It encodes CASSPGPPGHSYEQYF.

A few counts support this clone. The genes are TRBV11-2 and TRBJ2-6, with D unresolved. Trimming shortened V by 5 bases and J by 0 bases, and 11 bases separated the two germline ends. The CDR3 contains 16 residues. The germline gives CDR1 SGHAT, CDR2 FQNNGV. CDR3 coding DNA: TGTGCCAGCAGCCCGTTGGTGAGCTCTGGGGCCAACGTCCTGACTTTC. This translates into CASSPLVSSGANVLTF.

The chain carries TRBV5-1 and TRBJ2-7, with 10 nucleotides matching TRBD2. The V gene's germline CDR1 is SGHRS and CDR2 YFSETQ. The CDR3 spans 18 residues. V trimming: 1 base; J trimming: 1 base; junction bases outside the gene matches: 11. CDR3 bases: TGCGCCAGCAGCTTGTCTCAGCGGGAGGGCCCTAGGTCCTACGAGCAGTACTTC. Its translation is CASSLSQREGPRSYEQYF.

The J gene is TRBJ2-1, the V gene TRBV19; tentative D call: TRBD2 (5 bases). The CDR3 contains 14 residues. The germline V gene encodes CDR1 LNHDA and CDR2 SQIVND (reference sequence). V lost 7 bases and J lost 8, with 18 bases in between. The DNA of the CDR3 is TGTGCCAGTACCCCTGGACGGGGTTTCTATGAGCAGTTCTTC. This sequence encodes CASTPGRGFYEQFF.

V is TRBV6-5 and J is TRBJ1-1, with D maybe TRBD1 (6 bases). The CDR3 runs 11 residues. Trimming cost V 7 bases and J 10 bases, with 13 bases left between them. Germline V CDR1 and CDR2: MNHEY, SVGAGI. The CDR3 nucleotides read TGTGCCAGCATGGTGGGGGCAGGAGCTTTCTTT. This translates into CASMVGAGAFF.

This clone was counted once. The CDR3 bases are TGTGCCAGCAGACTAGTCTGGGGAGATGGCTACACCTTC. It encodes CASRLVWGDGYTF. V and J are TRBV28 and TRBJ1-2, with no clear D. Germline V gene data show CDR1 as MDHEN and CDR2 as SYDVKM. V was clipped by 6 bases and J by 6 bases, with 14 bases between them. The CDR3 loop spans 13 amino acids.

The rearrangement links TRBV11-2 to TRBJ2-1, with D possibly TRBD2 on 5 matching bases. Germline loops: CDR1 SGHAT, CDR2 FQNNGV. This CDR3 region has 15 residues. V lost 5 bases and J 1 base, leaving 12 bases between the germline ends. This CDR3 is CASSPRGLSYNEQFF. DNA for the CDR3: TGTGCCAGCAGCCCACGCGGGTTGTCCTACAATGAGCAGTTCTTC.

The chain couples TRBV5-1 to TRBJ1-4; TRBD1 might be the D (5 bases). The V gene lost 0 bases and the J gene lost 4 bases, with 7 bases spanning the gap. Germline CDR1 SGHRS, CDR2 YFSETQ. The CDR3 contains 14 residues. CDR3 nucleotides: TGCGCCAGCAGCTTGGGGGGCAGTAATGAAAAACTGTTTTTT. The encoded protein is CASSLGGSNEKLFF.

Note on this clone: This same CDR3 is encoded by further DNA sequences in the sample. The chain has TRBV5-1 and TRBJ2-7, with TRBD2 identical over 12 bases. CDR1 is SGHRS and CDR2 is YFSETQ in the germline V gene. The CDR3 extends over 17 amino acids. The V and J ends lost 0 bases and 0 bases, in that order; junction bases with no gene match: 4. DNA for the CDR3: TGCGCCAGCAGCTTGGGACTAGCGGGGGCTTTCTCCTACGAGCAGTACTTC. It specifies CASSLGLAGAFSYEQYF. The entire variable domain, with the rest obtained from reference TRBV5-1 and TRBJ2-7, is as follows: KAGVTQTPRYLIKTRGQQVTLSCSPISGHRSVSWYQQTPGQGLQFLFEYFSETQRNKGNFPGRFSGRQFSNSRSEMNVSTLELGDSALYLCASSLGLAGAFSYEQYFGPGTRLTVT.

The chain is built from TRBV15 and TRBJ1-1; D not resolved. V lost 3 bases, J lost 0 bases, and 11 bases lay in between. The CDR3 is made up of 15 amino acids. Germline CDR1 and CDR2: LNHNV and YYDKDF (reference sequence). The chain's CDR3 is CATSRTGRVNTEAFF. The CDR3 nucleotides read TGTGCCACCAGCAGGACGGGTCGGGTGAACACTGAAGCTTTCTTT. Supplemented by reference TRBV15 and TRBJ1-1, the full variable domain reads DAMVIQNPRYQVTQFGKPVTLSCSQTLNHNVMYWYQQKSSQAPKLLFHYYDKDFNNEADTPDNFQSRRPNTSFCFLDIRSPGLGDTAMYLCATSRTGRVNTEAFFGQGTRLTVV.

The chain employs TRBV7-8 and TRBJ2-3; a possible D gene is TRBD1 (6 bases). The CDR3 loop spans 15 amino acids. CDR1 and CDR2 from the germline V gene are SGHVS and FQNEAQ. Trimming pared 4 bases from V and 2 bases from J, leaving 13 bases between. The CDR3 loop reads CASSSGVGATDTQYF. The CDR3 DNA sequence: TGTGCCAGCAGCTCAGGGGTTGGGGCCACAGATACGCAGTATTTT.